What follows are 20 T cell receptor beta chains derived from one specimen sequenced in a study of graft-versus-host responses after intestinal transplantation. This table comes from immunoSEQ multiplex PCR, and its TCRdb copy is limited to in-frame clones, with some not included. The table lists 60,000 or so clones, around 91% of them singletons. The sequences come from PBMCs, collected about 120 days after intestinal transplantation. Receptor source: a human patient who received an intestinal transplant, so some T cells may come from the graft donor.

Regarding this clone: One junction end does not reproduce the germline sequence, and a read error may be involved. The V and J genes are TRBV6-5 and TRBJ1-2; the match to TRBD1 covers 10 bases. Per germline, CDR1 MNHEY and CDR2 SVGAGI. The CDR3 totals 15 residues. The CDR3 reads CAGSRFGTGELGYTF. The DNA for the CDR3 is TGTGCCGGCAGTCGTTTTGGGACAGGGGAATTGGGCTACACCTTC.

The V call is TRBV6-5, the J call TRBJ1-5, with unresolved D. Germline V CDR1 and CDR2: MNHEY, SVGAGI. The CDR3 runs 14 residues. The ends were cut back, 6 bases at V and 7 bases at J, with 16 bases in the middle. CDR3 sequence: CASRPDSLGQPQHF. The CDR3 DNA follows: TGTGCCAGCAGACCTGACTCACTCGGCCAGCCCCAGCATTTT.

The genes are TRBV28 and TRBJ2-5; 10 nucleotides agree with TRBD2. The CDR3 has 18 residues. The V gene's germline CDR1 is MDHEN and CDR2 SYDVKM. V dropped 7 bases and J dropped 5; count of bases not matched to a gene: 19. In DNA form, the CDR3 reads TGTGCCAGCACCAAGAGGTTTGGGGCTAGCGGGAGTTTGGAGACCCAGTACTTC. Amino acids: CASTKRFGASGSLETQYF.

The rearrangement uses TRBV7-9 and TRBJ2-7, with a possible D match to TRBD2 (6 bases). V lost 3 bases, J lost 6 bases, and 9 bases lay in between. Germline V lookup: CDR1 SEHNR, CDR2 FQNEAQ (reference sequence). This CDR3 contains 12 residues. The DNA for the CDR3 is TGTGCCAGCAGCTTCGGGACTCTCGAGCAGTACTTC. This sequence encodes CASSFGTLEQYF.

This rearrangement joins TRBV5-1 to TRBJ2-7, with 7 positions matching TRBD1. Looked up from germline, CDR1 is SGHRS and CDR2 is YFSETQ. J lost 6 bases, V lost 1 base, and 10 bases had no gene match. This CDR3 has 15 amino acids. The CDR3 region is CASSLRTGRVSEQYF. Here the CDR3 DNA reads TGCGCCAGCAGCTTGCGGACAGGTAGGGTCTCCGAGCAGTACTTC. Full variable domain (missing parts from reference TRBV5-1 and TRBJ2-7): KAGVTQTPRYLIKTRGQQVTLSCSPISGHRSVSWYQQTPGQGLQFLFEYFSETQRNKGNFPGRFSGRQFSNSRSEMNVSTLELGDSALYLCASSLRTGRVSEQYFGPGTRLTVT.

This clone was seen only once. Mismatch with germline at one junction end may stem from a read error. The chain is built from TRBV7-6 and TRBJ2-1, with no clear D. The germline V gene has CDR1 SGHVS and CDR2 FNYEAQ. This CDR3 spans 13 amino acids. CDR3 nucleotides: TGTGCCAGCAGCTTAACGGCCTACGATGAGCAGTTCTTC. Translation gives CASSLTAYDEQFF. Full variable domain (outside the CDR3, taken from reference TRBV7-6 and TRBJ2-1): GAGVSQSPRYKVTKRGQDVALRCDPISGHVSLYWYRQALGQGPEFLTYFNYEAQQDKSGLPNDRFSAERPEGSISTLTIQRTEQRDSAMYRCASSLTAYDEQFFGPGTRLTVL.

The chain couples TRBV5-6 to TRBJ1-2, with a weak D call TRBD1 (6 bases). The CDR3 consists of 16 residues. Trimming removed 2 bases at V and 2 bases at J, with 16 bases between. Looked up from germline, CDR1 is SGHDT and CDR2 is YYEEEE. The CDR3 nucleotides read TGTGCCAGCAGCTTTAGCCCGGCAGGGGCAAACTATGGCTACACCTTC. Translating it yields CASSFSPAGANYGYTF.

The genes are TRBV19 and TRBJ1-5; no reliable D call. The ends were cut back, 6 bases at V and 0 bases at J, with 12 bases in the middle. Germline values: CDR1 LNHDA, CDR2 SQIVND (reference sequence). This CDR3 contains 15 residues. CDR3 nucleotides: TGTGCCAGTAGCAACGACGGCTATAGCAATCAGCCCCAGCATTTT. It encodes CASSNDGYSNQPQHF.

V and J are TRBV6-5 and TRBJ2-7, with D perhaps being TRBD1 or TRBD2 (5 bases each). This CDR3 has 14 residues. The germline V and J ends were trimmed by 2 bases and 0 bases, with 8 bases remaining between them. Germline CDR1 and CDR2: MNHEY and SVGAGI. Here the CDR3 reads CASSYGGPSYEQYF. The CDR3 DNA sequence: TGTGCCAGCAGTTACGGGGGACCCTCCTACGAGCAGTACTTC.

The chain joins TRBV7-6 to TRBJ1-2; TRBD1 might be the D (6 bases). This CDR3 spans 19 amino acids. V lost 1 base and J lost 3, with 24 bases in between. CDR1 is SGHVS, CDR2 FNYEAQ, per germline. The CDR3 spells CASSLEDQGKGSLDYGYTF. CDR3 bases: TGTGCCAGCAGCTTAGAGGATCAGGGGAAAGGCTCGCTAGACTATGGCTACACCTTC.

The chain has TRBV5-4 and TRBJ2-5; D not resolved. Germline assignment: CDR1 SGHNT and CDR2 YYREEE (reference sequence). The V end lost 2 bases, the J end lost 5 bases, and 10 bases lay between the germline ends. The CDR3 is made up of 13 amino acids. CDR3 bases: TGTGCCAGCAGCTTACCGTCGCGGGAGACCCAGTACTTC. This gives the protein CASSLPSRETQYF.

The CDR3 DNA reads TGCAGTGCTAGTCGGGGATATGGCTACACCTTC. Encoded protein: CSASRGYGYTF. The chain combines TRBV20-1 with TRBJ1-2; D is undetermined. Trimming removed 3 bases from V and 5 bases from J, with 7 bases in between. This CDR3 contains 11 residues. Per the germline V gene, CDR1 is DFQATT and CDR2 is SNEGSKA (reference sequence).

This chain uses TRBV28 with TRBJ2-1; D might be TRBD1 or TRBD2, each matching 6 bases. V gave up 7 bases and J gave up 9 bases, with 19 bases separating them. The length of the CDR3 is 14 residues. Germline assignment: CDR1 MDHEN and CDR2 SYDVKM. Here the CDR3 DNA reads TGTGCCAGCACCGATGGTAGAGGGGGAGGTGAGCAGTTCTTC. This sequence encodes CASTDGRGGGEQFF.

This chain connects TRBV28 to TRBJ2-7; TRBD2 matches 13 bases. The CDR3 is 16 amino acids. V dropped 6 bases and J dropped 1; count of bases not matched to a gene: 6. The germline CDR1 and CDR2 sequences are MDHEN and SYDVKM. The CDR3 is CASRDEGLAGSYEQYF. The CDR3, as DNA: TGTGCCAGCAGGGACGAGGGACTAGCGGGGTCCTACGAGCAGTACTTC. Using reference TRBV28 and TRBJ2-7 for the parts outside the CDR3, the full variable domain is DVKVTQSSRYLVKRTGEKVFLECVQDMDHENMFWYRQDPGLGLRLIYFSYDVKMKEKGDIPEGYSVSREKKERFSLILESASTNQTSMYLCASRDEGLAGSYEQYFGPGTRLTVT.

The chain recombines TRBV23-1 with TRBJ2-1, with 7 positions matching TRBD1. TRBV23-1 is placed among ORFs of uncertain function. Trimming took 1 base from V and 7 from J; bases not matched to a gene: 10. This CDR3 comprises 16 residues. The CDR3 loop reads CASSQYRDSGANEQFF. In nucleotides, the CDR3 is TGCGCCAGCAGTCAATACCGGGACAGTGGAGCTAATGAGCAGTTCTTC.

The V call is TRBV5-5, the J call TRBJ1-5, with D unresolved. Trimming shortened V by 3 bases and J by 4 bases, and 8 bases separated the two germline ends. This CDR3 is 13 amino acids long. Looked up from germline, CDR1 is SGHKS and CDR2 is YYEKEE (reference sequence). CDR3 in amino acids: CASSSGENQPQHF. The CDR3, as DNA: TGTGCCAGCAGCTCCGGGGAGAATCAGCCCCAGCATTTT.

The genes are TRBV19 and TRBJ1-2; tentative D call: TRBD1 (5 bases). V shed 0 bases and J shed 4 bases, with 15 bases lying between them. From germline, CDR1 is LNHDA and CDR2 SQIVND (reference sequence). The CDR3 has 16 amino acids. In DNA, the CDR3 is TGTGCCAGTAGTATAGAGGAAGAACAGGCCTTCTATGGCTACACCTTC. Amino acids: CASSIEEEQAFYGYTF.

CDR3 protein: CASSPGLAIETQYF. For the CDR3, the DNA is TGTGCCAGCAGCCCGGGACTAGCGATCGAGACCCAGTACTTC. The V call is TRBV7-9, the J call TRBJ2-5; TRBD2 matches 10 bases. The CDR3 is made up of 14 amino acids. V lost 5 bases, J lost 5 bases, and 5 bases stayed unmatched. From germline, CDR1 is SEHNR and CDR2 FQNEAQ (reference sequence).

The chain combines TRBV7-3 with TRBJ1-1; D not certain. The CDR3 has 17 residues. The germline CDR1 and CDR2 sequences are SGHTA and FQGTGA. V was shortened by 0 bases and J by 1 base, with 15 bases between the two germline ends. CDR3 in amino acids: CASSLTWRETGNTEAFF. Here the CDR3 DNA reads TGTGCCAGCAGCTTAACGTGGCGGGAAACCGGGAACACTGAAGCTTTCTTT.

J is TRBJ1-2 and V is TRBV7-8; TRBD1 matches at 11 bases. The V gene end was trimmed by 5 bases and the J gene end by 5 bases; junction bases not matched to a gene: 13. The germline V gene encodes CDR1 SGHVS and CDR2 FQNEAQ. CDR3 length: 17 residues. For the CDR3, the DNA is TGTGCCAGCAGCACGGACAGGGGGCCGGACCGCGGTTATGGCTACACCTTC. Translation: CASSTDRGPDRGYGYTF.